Given below is one T cell receptor beta chain in context. This record belongs to a study of CXCR3-negative and CXCR3-positive naive CD8 T cells. The CDR3 totals 15 residues. Germline V CDR1 and CDR2: SEHNR, FQNEAQ (reference sequence). The authors made the TRB cDNA libraries by 5' RACE using UMI labels. TCRdb re-called the 5' RACE reads and catalogs CDR3 proteins one per entry, DNA excluded. This sample's table reports some 130,000 distinct CDR3 sequences. Sequencing was carried out using naive CXCR3- CD8+ T cells from blood. As for subset: CD45RO-CCR7+CD27+CD95- naive CD8+ T cells lacking CXCR3 (TNR3-). J is TRBJ2-1 and V is TRBV7-9; the TRBD2 assignment by TCRdb is unverifiable without DNA. The sequence came from a human donor in good health. Some clones in this sample may be carry-over from other donors' samples. The chain's CDR3 is CASSLVLVLHNEQFF.